This TCR beta chain was recovered during a study of CD8 T cells in Susac syndrome. Sequencing targeted TCR beta in T cells from blood (CD8+ and CD4+). Random-hexamer reverse transcription was applied to roughly 0.5 to 1 ug RNA. With immunoSEQ multiplex PCR, TCR beta CDR3 was amplified across 54 Vbeta and 13 Jbeta. TCRdb called the immunoSEQ multiplex PCR reads again in MiXCR, with one record for every CDR3 protein. The data hold roughly 190,000 distinct CDR3 sequences, with approximately 94% observed a single time. Germline loops: CDR1 LNHDA, CDR2 SQIVND (reference sequence). After removal of 5 bases from V and 0 bases from J, the junction contained 7 bases not matched to a gene. The CDR3 is 16 residues long.

Sequenced material: CD4+ T cells from PBMCs. This sequence originates from a human donor in good health. The rearrangement joins TRBV19 to TRBJ2-1, with 7 bases aligning to TRBD1. CDR3 nucleotides: TGTGCCAGTAGTTCTCCGGGACAGAGCTCCTACAATGAGCAGTTCTTC. Protein sequence: CASSSPGQSSYNEQFF.